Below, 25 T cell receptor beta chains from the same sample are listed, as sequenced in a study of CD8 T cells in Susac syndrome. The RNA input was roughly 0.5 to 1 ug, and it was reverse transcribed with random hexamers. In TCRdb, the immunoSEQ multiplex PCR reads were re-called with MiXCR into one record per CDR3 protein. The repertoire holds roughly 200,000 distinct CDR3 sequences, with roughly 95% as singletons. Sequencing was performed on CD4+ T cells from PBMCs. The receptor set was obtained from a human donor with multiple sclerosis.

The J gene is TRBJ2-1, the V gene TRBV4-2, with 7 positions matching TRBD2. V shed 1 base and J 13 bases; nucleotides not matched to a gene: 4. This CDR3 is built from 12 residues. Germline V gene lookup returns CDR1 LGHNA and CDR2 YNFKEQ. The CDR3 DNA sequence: TGTGCCAGCAGCCAAGTGGGAGGGTTTCAGTTCTTC. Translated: CASSQVGGFQFF.

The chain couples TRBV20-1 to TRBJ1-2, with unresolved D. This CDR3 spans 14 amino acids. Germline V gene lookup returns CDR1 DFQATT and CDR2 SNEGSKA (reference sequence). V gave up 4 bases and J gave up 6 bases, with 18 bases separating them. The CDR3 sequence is CSATDLRKQDGYTF. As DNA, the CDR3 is TGCAGTGCTACCGATCTCAGAAAGCAGGATGGCTACACCTTC.

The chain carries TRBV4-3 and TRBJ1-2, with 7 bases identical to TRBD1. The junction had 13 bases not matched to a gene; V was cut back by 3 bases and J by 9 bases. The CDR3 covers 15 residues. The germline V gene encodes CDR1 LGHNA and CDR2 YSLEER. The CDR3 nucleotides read TGCGCCAGCAGCCAGAACTTGGACAGGACTTCGAGCTACACCTTC. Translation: CASSQNLDRTSSYTF.

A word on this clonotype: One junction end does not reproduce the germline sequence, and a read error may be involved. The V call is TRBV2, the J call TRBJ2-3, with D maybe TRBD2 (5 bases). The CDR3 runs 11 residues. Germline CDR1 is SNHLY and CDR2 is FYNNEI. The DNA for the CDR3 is TGTGCCAGCACTAGCAGAGATACGCAGTATTTT. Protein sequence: CASTSRDTQYF.

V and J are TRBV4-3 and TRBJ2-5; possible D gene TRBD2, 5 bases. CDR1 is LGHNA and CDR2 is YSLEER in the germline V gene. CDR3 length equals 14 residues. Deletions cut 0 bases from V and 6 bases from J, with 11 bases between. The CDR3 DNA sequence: TGCGCCAGCAGCCAAGATCCTGAGGGAAAGACCCAGTACTTC. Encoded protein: CASSQDPEGKTQYF.

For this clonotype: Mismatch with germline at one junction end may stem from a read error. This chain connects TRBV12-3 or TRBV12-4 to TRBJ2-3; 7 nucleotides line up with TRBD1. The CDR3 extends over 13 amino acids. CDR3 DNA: TGTGCCAGCAGTCCCGGGGACAGTAGGCCCCCAACTTTT. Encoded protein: CASSPGDSRPPTF.

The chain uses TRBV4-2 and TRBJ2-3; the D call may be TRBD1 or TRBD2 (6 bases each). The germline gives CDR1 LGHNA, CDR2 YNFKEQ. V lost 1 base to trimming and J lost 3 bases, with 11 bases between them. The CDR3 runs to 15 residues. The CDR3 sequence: CASSQVGGRTDTQYF. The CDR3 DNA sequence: TGTGCCAGCAGCCAAGTGGGGGGCCGGACAGATACGCAGTATTTT.

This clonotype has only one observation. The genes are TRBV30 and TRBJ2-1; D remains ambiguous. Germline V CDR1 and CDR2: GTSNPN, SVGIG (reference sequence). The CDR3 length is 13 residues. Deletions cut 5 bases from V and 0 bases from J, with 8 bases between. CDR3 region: CAWLPSSYNEQFF. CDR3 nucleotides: TGTGCCTGGTTACCCAGCTCCTACAATGAGCAGTTCTTC.

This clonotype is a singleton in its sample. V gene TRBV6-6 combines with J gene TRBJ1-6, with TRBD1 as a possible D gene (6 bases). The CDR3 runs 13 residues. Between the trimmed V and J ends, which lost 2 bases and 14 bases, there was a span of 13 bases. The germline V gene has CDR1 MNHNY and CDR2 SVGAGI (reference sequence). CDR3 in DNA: TGTGCCAGCAGTTACCTGGAGACAGGCACCCTCCACTTT. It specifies CASSYLETGTLHF.

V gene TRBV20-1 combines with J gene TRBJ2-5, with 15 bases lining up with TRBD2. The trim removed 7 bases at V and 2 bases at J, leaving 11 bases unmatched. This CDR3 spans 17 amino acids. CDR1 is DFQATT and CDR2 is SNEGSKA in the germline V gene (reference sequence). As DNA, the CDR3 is TGCAGTGTCTCACCCGGGACTAGCGGGGGGCCGCAAGAGACCCAGTACTTC. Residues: CSVSPGTSGGPQETQYF.

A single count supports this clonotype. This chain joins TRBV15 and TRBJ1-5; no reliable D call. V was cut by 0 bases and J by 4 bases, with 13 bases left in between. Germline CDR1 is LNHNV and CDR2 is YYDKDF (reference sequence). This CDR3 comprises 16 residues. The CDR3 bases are TGTGCCACCAGCAGAGACCTAACGGGAGCAAATCAGCCCCAGCATTTT. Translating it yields CATSRDLTGANQPQHF.

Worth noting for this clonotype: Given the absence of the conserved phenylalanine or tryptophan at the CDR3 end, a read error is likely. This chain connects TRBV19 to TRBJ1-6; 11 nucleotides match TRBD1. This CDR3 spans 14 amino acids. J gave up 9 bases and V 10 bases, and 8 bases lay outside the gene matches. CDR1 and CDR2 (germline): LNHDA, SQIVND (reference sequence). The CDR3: CATRGQGAGSPLHL. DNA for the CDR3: TGTGCCACAAGAGGACAGGGGGCTGGTTCACCCCTCCACCTT.

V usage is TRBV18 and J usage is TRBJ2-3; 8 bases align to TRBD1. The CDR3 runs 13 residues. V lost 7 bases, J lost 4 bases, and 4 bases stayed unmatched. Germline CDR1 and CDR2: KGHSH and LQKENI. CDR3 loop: CASCNRGADTQYF. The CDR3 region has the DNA TGTGCCAGCTGTAACAGGGGGGCAGATACGCAGTATTTT.

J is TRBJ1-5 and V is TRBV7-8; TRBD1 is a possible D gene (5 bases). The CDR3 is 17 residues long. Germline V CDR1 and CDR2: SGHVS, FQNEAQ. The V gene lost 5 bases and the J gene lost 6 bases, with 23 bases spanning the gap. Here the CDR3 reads CASSPQTATGGSQPQHF. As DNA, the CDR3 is TGTGCCAGCAGCCCCCAGACGGCGACCGGGGGGAGTCAGCCCCAGCATTTT. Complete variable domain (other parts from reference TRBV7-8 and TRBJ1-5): GAGVSQSPRYKVAKRGQDVALRCDPISGHVSLFWYQQALGQGPEFLTYFQNEAQLDKSGLPSDRFFAERPEGSVSTLKIQRTQQEDSAVYLCASSPQTATGGSQPQHFGDGTRLSIL.

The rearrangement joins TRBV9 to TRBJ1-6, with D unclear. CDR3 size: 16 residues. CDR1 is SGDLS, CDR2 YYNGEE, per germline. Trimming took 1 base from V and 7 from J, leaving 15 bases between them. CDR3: CASSVSAGSPNSPLHF. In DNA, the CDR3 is TGTGCCAGCAGCGTAAGCGCCGGGTCCCCAAATTCACCCCTCCACTTT.

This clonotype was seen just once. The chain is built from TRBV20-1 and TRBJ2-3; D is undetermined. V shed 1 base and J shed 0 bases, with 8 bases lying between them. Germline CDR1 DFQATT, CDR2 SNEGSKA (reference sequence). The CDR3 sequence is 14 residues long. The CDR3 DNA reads TGCAGTGCTAGAGCAGAGCCTAGCACAGATACGCAGTATTTT. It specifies CSARAEPSTDTQYF.

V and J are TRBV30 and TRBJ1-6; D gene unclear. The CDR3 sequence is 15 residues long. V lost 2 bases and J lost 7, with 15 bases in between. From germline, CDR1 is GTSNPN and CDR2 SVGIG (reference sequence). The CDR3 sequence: CAWSSSAELNSPLHF. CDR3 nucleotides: TGTGCCTGGAGTTCGTCGGCAGAGCTGAATTCACCCCTCCACTTT.

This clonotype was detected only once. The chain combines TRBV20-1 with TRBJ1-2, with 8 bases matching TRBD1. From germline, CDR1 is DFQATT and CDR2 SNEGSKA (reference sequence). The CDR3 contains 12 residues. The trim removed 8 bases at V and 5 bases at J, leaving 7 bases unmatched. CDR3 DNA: TGCAGTTCGACAGGGGCGGAATATGGCTACACCTTC. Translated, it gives CSSTGAEYGYTF.

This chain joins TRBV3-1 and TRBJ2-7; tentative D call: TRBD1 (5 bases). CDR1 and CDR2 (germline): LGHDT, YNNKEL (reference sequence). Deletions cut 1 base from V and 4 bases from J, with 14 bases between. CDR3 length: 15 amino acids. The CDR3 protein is CASSQGARDHYEQYF. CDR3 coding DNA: TGTGCCAGCAGCCAAGGTGCCAGGGATCATTACGAGCAGTACTTC.

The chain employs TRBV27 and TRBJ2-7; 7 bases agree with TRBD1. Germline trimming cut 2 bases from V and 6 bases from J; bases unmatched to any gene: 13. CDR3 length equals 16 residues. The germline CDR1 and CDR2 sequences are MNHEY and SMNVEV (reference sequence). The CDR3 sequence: CASSLRHGDRGGEQYF. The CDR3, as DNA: TGTGCCAGCAGTTTAAGGCACGGGGACAGAGGGGGCGAGCAGTACTTC.

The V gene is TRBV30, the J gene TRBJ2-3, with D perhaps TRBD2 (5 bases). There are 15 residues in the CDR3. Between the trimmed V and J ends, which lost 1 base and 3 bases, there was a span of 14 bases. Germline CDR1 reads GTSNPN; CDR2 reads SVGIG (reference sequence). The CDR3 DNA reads TGTGCCTGGAGTGGAAACAGAGGGTATACAGATACGCAGTATTTT. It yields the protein CAWSGNRGYTDTQYF.

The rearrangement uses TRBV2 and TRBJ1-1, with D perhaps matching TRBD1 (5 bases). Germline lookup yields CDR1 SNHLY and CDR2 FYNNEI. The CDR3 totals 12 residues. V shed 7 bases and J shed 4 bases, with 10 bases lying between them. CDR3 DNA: TGTGCCAGCAATCAGGGCTCCACTGAAGCTTTCTTT. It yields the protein CASNQGSTEAFF.

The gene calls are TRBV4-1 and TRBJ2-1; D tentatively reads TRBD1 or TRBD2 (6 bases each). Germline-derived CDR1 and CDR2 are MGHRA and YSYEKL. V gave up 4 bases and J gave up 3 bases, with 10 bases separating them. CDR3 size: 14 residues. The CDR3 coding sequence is TGCGCCAGCAGCCCGGGGGCCCTCTACAATGAGCAGTTCTTC. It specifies CASSPGALYNEQFF.

For the CDR3, the DNA is TGTGCCAGCGCCGGGGGGCGGGTTAGCACCTTC. This encodes CASAGGRVSTF. V usage is TRBV7-2 and J usage is TRBJ1-2; tentative D call: TRBD1 (6 bases). There are 11 residues in the CDR3. Per germline, CDR1 SGHTA and CDR2 FQGNSA. The V end lost 8 bases, the J end lost 13 bases, and 17 bases lay between the germline ends. Variable domain in full (rest from reference TRBV7-2 and TRBJ1-2): GAGVSQSPSNKVTEKGKDVELRCDPISGHTALYWYRQSLGQGLEFLIYFQGNSAPDKSGLPSDRFSAERTGGSVSTLTIQRTQQEDSAVYLCASAGGRVSTFGSGTRLTVV.

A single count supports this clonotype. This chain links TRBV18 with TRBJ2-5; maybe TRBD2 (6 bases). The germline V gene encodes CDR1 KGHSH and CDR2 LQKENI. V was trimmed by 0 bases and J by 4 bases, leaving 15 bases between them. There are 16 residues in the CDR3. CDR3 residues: CASSPPARGWGETQYF. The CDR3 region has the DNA TGTGCCAGCTCACCACCCGCCCGGGGGTGGGGAGAGACCCAGTACTTC.